This is a list of T cell receptor beta chains from one sample in a study of blood T cells in healthy people across ages. MiXCR was run by TCRdb on the 5' RACE reads, yielding one entry per CDR3 protein. Of around 700,000 distinct CDR3 sequences listed, around a quarter are singletons. These data also formed part of another study, on T cells of mothers and their children.

The specimen sequenced was blood. These receptors originate from a boy aged 5-17 years in good health. CDR3s include the opening cysteine and the closing phenylalanine or tryptophan. A D gene is named only where the DNA matches it firmly. Clone size, where shown, is once, few, many, or a class for clones that have expanded.

>TRBJ2-1|TRBV6-2/TRBV6-3|few|.
CASSFSWEQFF
TGTGCCAGCAGTTTTAGCTGGGAGCAGTTCTTC
>TRBJ2-1|TRBV20-1|.|TRBD2
CSARDRGLAGANEQFF
TGCAGTGCTAGAGATCGTGGACTAGCGGGGGCCAATGAGCAGTTCTTC
>TRBJ1-6|TRBV15|few|.
CATSRDLVVNSPLHF
TGTGCCACCAGCAGAGATCTGGTGGTGAATTCACCCCTCCACTTT
>TRBJ2-7|TRBV12-3/TRBV12-4|few|.
CASSFGSEQYF
TGTGCCAGCAGTTTTGGAAGCGAGCAGTACTTC
>TRBJ1-1|TRBV18|.|.
CASSPDLYTEAFF
TGTGCCAGCTCACCGGACCTTTACACTGAAGCTTTCTTT
>TRBJ2-3|TRBV9|.|.
CASSVAPRDTQYF
TGTGCCAGCAGCGTAGCTCCGAGGGATACGCAGTATTTT
>TRBJ1-1|TRBV11-2|.|.
CAGSLEVTMNTEAFF
TGTGCCGGCAGCTTAGAGGTTACTATGAACACTGAAGCTTTCTTT
>TRBJ2-3|TRBV27|few|TRBD2
CASSLKASGSDTQYF
TGTGCCAGCAGTTTAAAGGCTAGCGGGAGTGATACGCAGTATTTT
>TRBJ1-1|TRBV12-3/TRBV12-4|few|TRBD1
CASTDGTGLTEAFF
TGTGCCAGCACCGACGGGACAGGGTTAACTGAAGCTTTCTTT
>TRBJ2-7|TRBV7-9|few|TRBD1
CASRDRNSYEQYF
TGTGCCAGCAGGGACAGGAACTCCTACGAGCAGTACTTC
>TRBJ1-1|TRBV24-1|few|.
CATSDPRGGTEAFF
TGTGCCACCAGTGATCCAAGGGGAGGGACTGAAGCTTTCTTT
>TRBJ1-4|TRBV12-3/TRBV12-4|few|.
CASTPGQDNEKLFF
TGTGCCAGCACTCCGGGACAAGATAATGAAAAACTGTTTTTT
>TRBJ2-1|TRBV2|few|.
CASSRPEGTGNNEQFF
TGTGCCAGCAGCCGGCCGGAAGGGACGGGTAACAATGAGCAGTTCTTC
>TRBJ2-5|TRBV5-1|.|TRBD2
CASSFLAGNSGETQYF
TGCGCCAGCAGCTTTCTAGCGGGAAATTCGGGAGAGACCCAGTACTTC
>TRBJ2-2|TRBV4-1|.|.
CASRASSTGELFF
TGCGCCAGTAGGGCTAGCAGCACCGGGGAGCTGTTTTTT
>TRBJ2-3|TRBV25-1|.|.
CASGDAADTQYF
TGTGCCAGCGGAGACGCGGCAGATACGCAGTATTTT
>TRBJ2-7|TRBV4-1|few|TRBD2
CASSQEGTRKYEQYF
TGCGCCAGCAGCCAAGAGGGGACTAGAAAGTACGAGCAGTACTTC
>TRBJ2-3|TRBV11-2|.|.
CASSSRGGNTDTQYF
TGTGCCAGCAGCTCAAGGGGCGGTAACACAGATACGCAGTATTTT
>TRBJ1-4|TRBV7-3|.|.
CASSFTRDTNHEKLFF
TGTGCCAGCAGCTTCACCCGGGACACTAATCATGAAAAACTGTTTTTT
>TRBJ2-5|TRBV28|many|.
CASSARHGVWEETQYF
TGTGCCAGCAGCGCTAGGCACGGGGTATGGGAAGAGACCCAGTACTTC
>TRBJ1-2|TRBV5-1|few|.
CASSLDVNYGYTF
TGCGCCAGCAGCCTGGACGTCAACTATGGCTACACCTTC
>TRBJ2-2|TRBV6-2/TRBV6-3|.|.
CASPSRDTGELFF
TGTGCCAGCCCCTCTCGGGACACCGGGGAGCTGTTTTTT
>TRBJ1-1|TRBV27|few|.
CASSITLNTEAFF
TGTGCCAGCAGCATAACTCTGAACACTGAAGCTTTCTTT
>TRBJ1-2|TRBV25-1|few|.
CATSPLSSGYTF
TGTGCCACCTCCCCTCTGAGTAGTGGCTACACCTTC
>TRBJ2-5|TRBV4-3|.|TRBD2
CASSQYWGTSEEETQYF
TGCGCCAGCAGCCAATACTGGGGGACTAGTGAAGAAGAGACCCAGTACTTC
>TRBJ2-1|TRBV29-1|.|TRBD2
CSVEGLMGLAGGRGNEQFF
TGCAGCGTTGAAGGGTTAATGGGACTAGCGGGAGGGAGGGGGAATGAGCAGTTCTTC
>TRBJ2-1|TRBV11-3|.|TRBD1
CASSPWDRGLDEQFF
TGTGCCAGCAGCCCCTGGGACAGGGGGTTGGATGAGCAGTTCTTC
>TRBJ2-1|TRBV28|.|TRBD2
CASGSSGLTKKFF
TGTGCCAGCGGATCTAGCGGACTTACCAAAAAGTTCTTC
>TRBJ2-7|TRBV5-1|.|TRBD2
CASSTGLAGEFSYEQYF
TGCGCCAGCAGCACAGGACTAGCGGGGGAGTTCTCCTACGAGCAGTACTTC
>TRBJ1-1|TRBV7-2|.|.
CASSKRIISGYTEAFF
TGTGCCAGCAGCAAGAGGATTATATCGGGCTACACTGAAGCTTTCTTT
>TRBJ2-5|TRBV20-1|many|.
CSARAGETQYF
TGCAGTGCTAGAGCCGGGGAGACCCAGTACTTC
>TRBJ1-2|TRBV9|.|.
CASSINPGTNYGYTF
TGTGCCAGCAGCATTAATCCCGGGACGAACTATGGCTACACCTTC
>TRBJ2-1|TRBV18|.|TRBD2
CAGSPMLTSGNNLIDFF
TGTGCCGGCTCACCCATGCTGACTAGCGGGAACAATCTAATCGACTTCTTC
>TRBJ2-5|TRBV6-6|many|.
CASSRGAGETQYF
TGTGCCAGCAGCCGAGGGGCGGGGGAGACCCAGTACTTC
>TRBJ1-2|TRBV5-1|.|.
CASSLEVIGNDGYTF
TGCGCCAGCAGCTTGGAAGTGATAGGGAATGATGGCTACACCTTC
>TRBJ2-7|TRBV9|many|TRBD1
CASSVGWLIGQGVNEQYF
TGTGCCAGCAGCGTAGGATGGTTGATAGGACAGGGGGTCAACGAGCAGTACTTC
>TRBJ2-1|TRBV28|.|.
CASSLGGATGAGEQFF
TGTGCCAGCAGTTTAGGTGGGGCCACGGGGGCCGGTGAGCAGTTCTTC
>TRBJ2-3|TRBV29-1|.|TRBD2
CSLARALADTDTQYF
TGCAGCCTCGCCCGGGCCCTAGCGGATACAGATACGCAGTATTTT
>TRBJ1-4|TRBV10-3|.|TRBD1
CAIQDRVNEKLFF
TGTGCCATTCAGGACAGGGTGAATGAAAAACTGTTTTTT
>TRBJ2-7|TRBV29-1|few|.
CSVISTYEQYF
TGCAGCGTTATCTCCACCTACGAGCAGTACTTC
>TRBJ2-1|TRBV29-1|few|.
CSVDQGGNEQFF
TGCAGCGTTGACCAGGGGGGCAATGAGCAGTTCTTC
>TRBJ2-3|TRBV4-1|.|.
CASSQDLSGPARDTQYF
TGCGCCAGCAGCCAAGATTTGTCGGGCCCCGCGCGGGATACGCAGTATTTT
>TRBJ2-2|TRBV12-3/TRBV12-4|.|.
CASHGPGELFF
TGTGCCAGCCATGGGCCCGGGGAGCTGTTTTTT
>TRBJ2-1|TRBV2|.|TRBD2
CASSWTSGQDAYNEQFF
TGTGCCAGCAGCTGGACTAGCGGACAAGATGCCTACAATGAGCAGTTCTTC
>TRBJ2-3|TRBV20-1|.|TRBD2
CSARLAGTDTQYF
TGCAGTGCTAGACTAGCGGGCACAGATACGCAGTATTTT
>TRBJ2-1|TRBV4-1|.|.
CASSQVRELYNEQFF
TGCGCCAGCAGCCAAGTGCGAGAACTCTACAATGAGCAGTTCTTC
>TRBJ2-3|TRBV27|few|.
CASQLSQRNTQYF
TGTGCCAGCCAGCTATCCCAAAGGAATACGCAGTATTTT
>TRBJ2-2|TRBV12-3/TRBV12-4|.|.
CASSLASLTGELFF
TGTGCCAGCAGTTTAGCGTCCCTCACCGGGGAGCTGTTTTTT
>TRBJ1-2|TRBV20-1|.|TRBD1
CSAGGTGDYGYTF
TGCAGTGCGGGGGGGACAGGGGACTATGGCTACACCTTC
>TRBJ1-5|TRBV7-8|few|TRBD1
CASSLVSGTDNQPQHF
TGTGCCAGCAGCTTAGTATCCGGGACAGATAATCAGCCCCAGCATTTT
>TRBJ2-7|TRBV4-3|few|.
CASSQESGGTYEQYF
TGCGCCAGCAGCCAAGAATCAGGGGGGACCTACGAGCAGTACTTC
>TRBJ2-5|TRBV5-1|few|TRBD1
CASSLEGQAQETQYF
TGCGCCAGCAGCTTGGAGGGACAGGCCCAAGAGACCCAGTACTTC
>TRBJ2-1|TRBV29-1|.|.
CSVRVYNEQFF
TGCAGCGTTCGGGTCTACAATGAGCAGTTCTTC
>TRBJ2-5|TRBV12-3/TRBV12-4|.|.
CASSLYEGDGETQYF
TGTGCCAGCAGTTTGTACGAGGGGGACGGGGAGACCCAGTACTTC
>TRBJ2-1|TRBV7-2|.|TRBD1
CASSSRTGDYNEQFF
TGTGCCAGCAGCTCCCGGACAGGGGATTACAATGAGCAGTTCTTC
>TRBJ1-1|TRBV5-1|.|.
CASSLDVARNTEAFF
TGCGCCAGCAGCTTGGATGTCGCCAGGAACACTGAAGCTTTCTTT
>TRBJ2-5|TRBV29-1|.|.
CTTIGGQETQYF
TGCACCACGATAGGGGGGCAAGAGACCCAGTACTTC
>TRBJ1-1|TRBV7-2|.|.
CASSSGPPNTEAFF
TGTGCCAGCAGCTCGGGGCCGCCGAACACTGAAGCTTTCTTT
>TRBJ2-1|TRBV7-2|many|.
CASSLRGNNEQFF
TGTGCCAGCAGCTTAAGAGGAAACAATGAGCAGTTCTTC